This T cell receptor beta chain is drawn from a study of control samples from healthy donors and cancer patients. V lost 7 bases to trimming and J lost 4 bases; unmatched junction nucleotides: 4. This CDR3 contains 13 residues. Germline V gene lookup returns CDR1 LNHDA and CDR2 SQIVND (reference sequence). The method was immunoSEQ multiplex PCR; TCRdb's version includes in-frame clones alone and lacks a portion of them. The sample has roughly 140,000 clones; 93% are singletons. The chain has TRBV19 and TRBJ1-1, with 9 bases lining up with TRBD1. The specimen sequenced was blood. The source is a man in his forties or fifties in good health. CDR3 DNA sequence: TGTGCCAGTACCCCGACAGGGGGCACTGAAGCTTTCTTT. Protein product: CASTPTGGTEAFF.